The entry below describes one T cell receptor (beta chain). Germline-derived CDR1 and CDR2 are SGHAT and FQNNGV. The CDR3 consists of 16 residues. Deletions cut 3 bases from V and 8 bases from J, with 22 bases between. This sample was taken from a study of blood T cell repertoires in COVID-19. Study background: T cells, B-cell-depleted T cells, or PBMCs supplied cDNA or gDNA.

Under the authors' procedure: Reference gene primer amplification in the assay estimated nucleated cell counts. The data were produced by immunoSEQ multiplex PCR, yet TCRdb's version contains in-frame clones alone and is incomplete. That table furnishes V, J and clone size, whereas the DNA furnished D and trimming. Of approximately 250,000 clones in the sample, 80% to 90% are singletons; the top ten hold approximately 2%. The source material was peripheral blood. The clonotype originates from a man aged 25 to 40 with active or convalescent COVID-19. V usage is TRBV11-2 and J usage is TRBJ1-2, with D tentatively TRBD1 (6 bases). CDR3: CASSFGQGRRIGGYTF. The CDR3 bases are TGTGCCAGCAGCTTCGGCCAGGGGCGCCGAATTGGGGGCTACACCTTC.